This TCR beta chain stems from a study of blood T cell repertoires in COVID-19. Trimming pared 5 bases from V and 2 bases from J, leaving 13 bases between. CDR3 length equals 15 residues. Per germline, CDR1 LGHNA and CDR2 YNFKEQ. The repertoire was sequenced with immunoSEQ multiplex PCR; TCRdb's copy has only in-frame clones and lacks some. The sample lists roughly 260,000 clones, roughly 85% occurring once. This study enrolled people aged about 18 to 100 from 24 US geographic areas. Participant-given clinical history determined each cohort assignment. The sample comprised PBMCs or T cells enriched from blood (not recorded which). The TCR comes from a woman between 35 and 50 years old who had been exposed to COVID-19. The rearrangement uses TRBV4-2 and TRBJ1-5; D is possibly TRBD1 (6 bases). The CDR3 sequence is CASSKGVNGNQPQHF. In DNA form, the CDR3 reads TGTGCCAGCAGCAAGGGGGTTAACGGCAATCAGCCCCAGCATTTT.